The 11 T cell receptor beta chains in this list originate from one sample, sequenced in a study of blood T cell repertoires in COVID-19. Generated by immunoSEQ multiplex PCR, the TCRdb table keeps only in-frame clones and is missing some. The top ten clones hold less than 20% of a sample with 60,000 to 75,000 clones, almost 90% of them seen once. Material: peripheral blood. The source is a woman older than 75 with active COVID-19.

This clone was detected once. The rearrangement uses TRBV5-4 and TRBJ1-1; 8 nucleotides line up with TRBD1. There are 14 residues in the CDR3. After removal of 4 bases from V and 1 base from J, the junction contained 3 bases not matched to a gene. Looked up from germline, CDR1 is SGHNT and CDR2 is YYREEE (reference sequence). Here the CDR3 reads CASSTDRGNTEAFF. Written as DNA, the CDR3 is TGTGCCAGCAGCACCGACAGGGGGAACACTGAAGCTTTCTTT.

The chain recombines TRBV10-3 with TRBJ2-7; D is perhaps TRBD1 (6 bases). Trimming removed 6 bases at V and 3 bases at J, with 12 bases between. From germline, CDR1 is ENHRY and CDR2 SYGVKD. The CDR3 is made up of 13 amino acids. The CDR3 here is CAISPGQYYEQYF. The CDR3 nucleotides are TGTGCCATCAGCCCCGGACAGTACTACGAGCAGTACTTC.

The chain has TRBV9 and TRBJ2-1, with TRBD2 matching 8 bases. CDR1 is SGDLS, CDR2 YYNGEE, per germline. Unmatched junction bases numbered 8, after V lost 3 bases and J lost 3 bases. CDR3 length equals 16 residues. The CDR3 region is CASSAPGGALYNEQFF. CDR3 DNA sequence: TGTGCCAGCAGCGCCCCCGGGGGGGCCCTCTACAATGAGCAGTTCTTC.

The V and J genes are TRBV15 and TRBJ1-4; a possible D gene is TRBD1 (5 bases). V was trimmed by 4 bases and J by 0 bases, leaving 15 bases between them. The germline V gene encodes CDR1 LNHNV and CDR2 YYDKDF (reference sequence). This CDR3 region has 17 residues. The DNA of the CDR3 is TGTGCCACCAGCAATTTAAGACAGCAAGCAACTAATGAAAAACTGTTTTTT. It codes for CATSNLRQQATNEKLFF.

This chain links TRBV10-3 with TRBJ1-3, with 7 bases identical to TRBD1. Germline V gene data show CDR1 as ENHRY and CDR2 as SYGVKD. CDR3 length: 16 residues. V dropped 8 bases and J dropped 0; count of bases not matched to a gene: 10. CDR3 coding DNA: TGTGCCATCGGGGAGACAGGGAAGATCTCTGGAAACACCATATATTTT. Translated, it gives CAIGETGKISGNTIYF.

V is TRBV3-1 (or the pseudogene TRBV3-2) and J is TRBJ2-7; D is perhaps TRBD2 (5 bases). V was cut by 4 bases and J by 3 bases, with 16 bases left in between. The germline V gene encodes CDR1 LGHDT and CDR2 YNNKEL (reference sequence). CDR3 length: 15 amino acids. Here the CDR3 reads CASSRRVPGVYEQYF. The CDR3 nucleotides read TGTGCCAGCAGCCGACGTGTACCCGGGGTCTACGAGCAGTACTTC.

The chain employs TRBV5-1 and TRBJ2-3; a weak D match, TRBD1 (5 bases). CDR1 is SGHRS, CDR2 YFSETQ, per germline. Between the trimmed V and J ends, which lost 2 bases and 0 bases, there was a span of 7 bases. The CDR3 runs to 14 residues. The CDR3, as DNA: TGCGCCAGCAGCTTTACAGGAAGCACAGATACGCAGTATTTT. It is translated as CASSFTGSTDTQYF.

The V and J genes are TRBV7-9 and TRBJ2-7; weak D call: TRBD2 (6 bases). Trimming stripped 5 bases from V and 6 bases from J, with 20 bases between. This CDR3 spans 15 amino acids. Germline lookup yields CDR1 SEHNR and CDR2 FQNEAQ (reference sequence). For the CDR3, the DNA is TGTGCCAGCAGCACCACGCGGGGTGGTGGCCTCGAGCAGTACTTC. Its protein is CASSTTRGGGLEQYF.

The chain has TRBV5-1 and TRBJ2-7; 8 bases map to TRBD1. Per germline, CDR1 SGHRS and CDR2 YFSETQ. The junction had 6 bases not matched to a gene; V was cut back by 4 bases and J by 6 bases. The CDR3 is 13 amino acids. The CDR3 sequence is CASSLGQGAEQYF. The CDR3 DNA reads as TGCGCCAGCAGCCTAGGACAGGGCGCCGAGCAGTACTTC.

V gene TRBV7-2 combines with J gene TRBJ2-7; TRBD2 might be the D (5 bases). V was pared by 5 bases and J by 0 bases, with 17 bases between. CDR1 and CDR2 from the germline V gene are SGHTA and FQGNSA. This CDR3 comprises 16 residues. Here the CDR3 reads CASSPDIGLSSYEQYF. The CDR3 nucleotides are TGTGCCAGCAGCCCAGATATTGGACTCAGCTCCTACGAGCAGTACTTC.

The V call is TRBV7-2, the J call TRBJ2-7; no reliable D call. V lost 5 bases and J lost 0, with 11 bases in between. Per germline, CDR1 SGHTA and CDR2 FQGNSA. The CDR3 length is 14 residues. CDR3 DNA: TGTGCCAGCAGCACTCAGGCGAGCTCCTACGAGCAGTACTTC. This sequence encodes CASSTQASSYEQYF. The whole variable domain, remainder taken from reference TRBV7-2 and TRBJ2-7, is GAGVSQSPSNKVTEKGKDVELRCDPISGHTALYWYRQSLGQGLEFLIYFQGNSAPDKSGLPSDRFSAERTGGSVSTLTIQRTQQEDSAVYLCASSTQASSYEQYFGPGTRLTVT.